The next 17 T cell receptor beta chains were all read from a single sample in a study of shared clonotypes between healthy human individuals (TCRdb year 2020). The method behind the library was the immunoSEQ multiplex PCR assay. TCRdb obtained this table from immuneACCESS and retained in-frame rearrangements with V and J assigned. These tables miss some clones; where compared with another copy, unresolved V genes account for less than half of the shortfall, and the remainder is unexplained. In all, the sample holds 2 million to 2.5 million clones, and 90% to 97% of those were seen once. The top ten clonotypes cover 0.1% to 0.15% of the sample. Source material: naive CD4+ T cells sorted from blood. The cell subset or site label for this specimen denotes: CD45RA+ positively selected. These receptor sequences come from a man between 18 and 35 years old in good health.

With regard to this clone: Germline and junction disagree at one end, which may indicate a read error. This rearrangement joins TRBV6-5 to TRBJ1-6; unclear D gene. Germline V gives CDR1 MNHEY, CDR2 SVGAGI. The CDR3 extends over 15 amino acids. The CDR3 region is CASSPATDKNSPLHF. The DNA of the CDR3 is TGTGCCAGCAGTCCCGCCACGGATAAGAATTCGCCCCTCCACTTT.

The gene calls are TRBV5-1 and TRBJ2-1; possible D gene TRBD2, 6 bases. Trimming cost V 2 bases and J 1 base, with 13 bases left between them. The germline gives CDR1 SGHRS, CDR2 YFSETQ. The CDR3 loop spans 16 amino acids. For the CDR3, the DNA is TGCGCCAGCAGCTTTGGGGGGAGTGGATCCTACAATGAGCAGTTCTTC. Its protein is CASSFGGSGSYNEQFF.

The chain combines TRBV2 with TRBJ2-1, with 9 bases fitting TRBD1. Germline lookup yields CDR1 SNHLY and CDR2 FYNNEI. CDR3 length: 14 residues. Trimming removed 11 bases from V and 9 bases from J; junction bases left unmatched: 14. The CDR3: CAGAPGQGWAEQFF. CDR3 sequence (DNA): TGTGCCGGAGCACCGGGACAGGGCTGGGCTGAGCAGTTCTTC.

In DNA, the CDR3 is TGCGCCAGCAGCCAAGCCTCCGGGACTAGCGGGAGGGCATACGAGCAGTACTTC. Amino acids: CASSQASGTSGRAYEQYF. This chain links TRBV4-3 with TRBJ2-7; 16 bases match TRBD2. Germline trimming cut 1 base from V and 4 bases from J; bases unmatched to any gene: 7. CDR1 and CDR2 (germline): LGHNA, YSLEER. This CDR3 is built from 18 residues.

This clone was seen just once. The chain employs TRBV21-1 and TRBJ2-5. TRBV21-1 is shown as a pseudogene. The CDR3 spans 16 residues. CDR3 sequence reads: CASRIGAAGRQETQYF. The CDR3 DNA reads TGTGCCAGCAGGATCGGGGCGGCAGGCCGCCAAGAGACCCAGTACTTC.

Only a few counts were recorded for this clone. The chain couples TRBV30 to TRBJ1-5; D uncertain. V was cut by 3 bases and J by 6 bases, with 12 bases left in between. This CDR3 is 13 amino acids long. Looked up from germline, CDR1 is GTSNPN and CDR2 is SVGIG (reference sequence). The CDR3 DNA follows: TGTGCCTGGAGCAGGTCGGCGGGTCAGCCCCAGCATTTT. Protein sequence: CAWSRSAGQPQHF.

The chain links TRBV30 to TRBJ2-3, with TRBD2 as a possible D gene (5 bases). V dropped 7 bases and J dropped 1 base, with 15 bases sitting between them. From germline, CDR1 is GTSNPN and CDR2 SVGIG (reference sequence). The length of the CDR3 is 14 residues. The CDR3 nucleotides read TGTGCCTTAAGCCGGGGTATGGGCACAGATACGCAGTATTTT. It encodes CALSRGMGTDTQYF.

This chain uses TRBV27 with TRBJ1-6, with a tentative D call TRBD1 (6 bases). This CDR3 is built from 15 residues. Germline lookup yields CDR1 MNHEY and CDR2 SMNVEV (reference sequence). Trimming pared 3 bases from V and 6 bases from J, leaving 12 bases between. This CDR3 reads CASSFRGGTNSPLHF. The CDR3 coding sequence is TGTGCCAGCAGTTTCCGAGGGGGTACTAATTCACCCCTCCACTTT.

Points on this clone: Other DNA sequences from this sample encode an identical CDR3 as well. CDR3 amino acids: CASSLGGQGGNEQFF. The CDR3 DNA sequence: TGTGCCAGCAGCTTAGGAGGCCAGGGAGGAAATGAGCAGTTCTTC. The rearrangement links TRBV7-2 to TRBJ2-1; a possible D gene is TRBD2 (6 bases). The CDR3 consists of 15 residues. CDR1 and CDR2 from the germline V gene are SGHTA and FQGNSA. V was clipped by 1 base and J by 7 bases, with 14 bases between them. The full variable domain, its missing parts supplied by reference TRBV7-2 and TRBJ2-1, is GAGVSQSPSNKVTEKGKDVELRCDPISGHTALYWYRQSLGQGLEFLIYFQGNSAPDKSGLPSDRFSAERTGGSVSTLTIQRTQQEDSAVYLCASSLGGQGGNEQFFGPGTRLTVL.

V and J are TRBV7-6 and TRBJ2-7; a possible D gene is TRBD1 (6 bases). V was cut by 1 base and J by 3 bases, with 13 bases left in between. This CDR3 is built from 15 residues. Germline assignment: CDR1 SGHVS and CDR2 FNYEAQ. The CDR3 coding sequence is TGTGCCAGCAGCTTAGAACAGGGTGGTGTCTACGAGCAGTACTTC. It yields the protein CASSLEQGGVYEQYF.

The genes are TRBV6-4 and TRBJ2-2; a weak D match, TRBD2 (5 bases). Trimming took off 4 bases at V and 2 bases at J, with 11 bases between the two ends. CDR1 and CDR2 from the germline V gene are MRHNA and SNTAGT. The CDR3 is 15 residues long. The CDR3 sequence is CASSVRAENTGELFF. In DNA, the CDR3 is TGTGCCAGCAGTGTAAGAGCGGAAAACACCGGGGAGCTGTTTTTT.

This sequence joins TRBV28 and TRBJ1-5; D possibly corresponds to TRBD1 (5 bases). Germline loops: CDR1 MDHEN, CDR2 SYDVKM. The V and J ends lost 3 bases and 5 bases respectively, with 11 bases between them. This CDR3 has 14 residues. CDR3 region: CASSFQGRDQPQHF. In DNA, the CDR3 is TGTGCCAGCAGTTTTCAGGGCCGCGATCAGCCCCAGCATTTT.

Comment on this clone: This specimen includes other DNA sequences encoding the same CDR3. V is TRBV4-3 and J is TRBJ2-2; the D is unclear. CDR3 length: 13 amino acids. Looked up from germline, CDR1 is LGHNA and CDR2 is YSLEER. Trimming removed 0 bases from V and 5 bases from J, with 4 bases in between. The CDR3 DNA is TGCGCCAGCAGCCAAGATGGTACCGGGGAGCTGTTTTTT. Its translation is CASSQDGTGELFF.

This rearrangement joins TRBV4-1 to TRBJ2-3, with D possibly matching TRBD2 (6 bases). Germline CDR1 and CDR2: MGHRA and YSYEKL. There are 17 residues in the CDR3. V dropped 1 base and J dropped 0 bases, with 14 bases sitting between them. CDR3 sequence reads: CASSQVKGGASTDTQYF. CDR3 coding DNA: TGCGCCAGCAGCCAAGTTAAAGGAGGGGCTAGCACAGATACGCAGTATTTT.

This chain uses TRBV25-1 with TRBJ2-1; a possible D gene is TRBD1 (6 bases). The CDR3 extends over 12 amino acids. Germline CDR1 reads MGHDK; CDR2 reads SYGVNS. V was cut by 4 bases and J by 9 bases, with 10 bases left in between. The chain's CDR3 is CASSVQGFEQFF. The DNA of the CDR3 is TGTGCCAGCAGTGTACAGGGTTTTGAGCAGTTCTTC.

This sequence joins TRBV27 and TRBJ2-7; the match to TRBD1 covers 8 bases. The CDR3 covers 15 residues. J lost 2 bases, V lost 4 bases, and 7 bases had no gene match. The germline gives CDR1 MNHEY, CDR2 SMNVEV (reference sequence). DNA of the CDR3: TGTGCCAGCAGTTGGGGAGGACAGGGAACCTACGAGCAGTACTTC. It is translated as CASSWGGQGTYEQYF.

The V gene is TRBV28, the J gene TRBJ1-5; D is undetermined. Per the germline V gene, CDR1 is MDHEN and CDR2 is SYDVKM. This CDR3 comprises 13 residues. V was trimmed by 5 bases and J by 0 bases, leaving 5 bases between them. The DNA of the CDR3 is TGTGCCAGCAGTAAGGATAGCAATCAGCCCCAGCATTTT. As protein: CASSKDSNQPQHF. The full variable domain, its missing parts supplied by reference TRBV28 and TRBJ1-5, is DVKVTQSSRYLVKRTGEKVFLECVQDMDHENMFWYRQDPGLGLRLIYFSYDVKMKEKGDIPEGYSVSREKKERFSLILESASTNQTSMYLCASSKDSNQPQHFGDGTRLSIL.